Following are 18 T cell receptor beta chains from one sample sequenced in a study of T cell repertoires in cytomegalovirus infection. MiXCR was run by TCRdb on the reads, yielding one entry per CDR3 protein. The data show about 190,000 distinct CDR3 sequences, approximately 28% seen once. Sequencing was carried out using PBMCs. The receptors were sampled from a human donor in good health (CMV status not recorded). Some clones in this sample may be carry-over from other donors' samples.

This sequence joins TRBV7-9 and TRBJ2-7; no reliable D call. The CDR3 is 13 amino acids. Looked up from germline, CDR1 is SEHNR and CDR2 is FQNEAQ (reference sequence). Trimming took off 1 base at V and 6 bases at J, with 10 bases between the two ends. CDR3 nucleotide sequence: TGTGCCAGCAGCTTAGAGCCAATTACCGAGCAGTACTTC. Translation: CASSLEPITEQYF.

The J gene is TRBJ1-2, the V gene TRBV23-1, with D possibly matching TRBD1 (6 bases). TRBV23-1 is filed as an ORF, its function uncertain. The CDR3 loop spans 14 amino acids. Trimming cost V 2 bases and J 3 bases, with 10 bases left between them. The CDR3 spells CASSQQTGYYGYTF. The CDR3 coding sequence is TGCGCCAGCAGTCAACAGACAGGCTACTATGGCTACACCTTC.

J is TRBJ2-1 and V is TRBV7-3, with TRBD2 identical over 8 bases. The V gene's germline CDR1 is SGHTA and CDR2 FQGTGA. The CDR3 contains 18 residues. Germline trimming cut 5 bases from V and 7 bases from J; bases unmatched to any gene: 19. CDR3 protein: CASSPPRGGLPDPNEQFF. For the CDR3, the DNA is TGTGCCAGCAGCCCTCCACGGGGGGGCCTTCCAGACCCAAATGAGCAGTTCTTC.

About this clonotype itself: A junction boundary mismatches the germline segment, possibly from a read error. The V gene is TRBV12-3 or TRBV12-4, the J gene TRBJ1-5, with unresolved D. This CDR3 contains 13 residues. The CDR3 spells CASSLDMGQPQHF. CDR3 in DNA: TGTGCCAGCAGCCTTGATATGGGTCAGCCCCAGCACTTT.

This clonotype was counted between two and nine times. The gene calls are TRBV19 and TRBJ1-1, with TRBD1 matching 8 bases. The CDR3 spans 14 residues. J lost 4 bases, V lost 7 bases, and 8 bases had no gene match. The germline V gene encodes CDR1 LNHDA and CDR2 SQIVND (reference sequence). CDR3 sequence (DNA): TGTGCCAGTACTACAGGGGGAGGGGTCACTGAAGCTTTCTTT. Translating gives CASTTGGGVTEAFF.

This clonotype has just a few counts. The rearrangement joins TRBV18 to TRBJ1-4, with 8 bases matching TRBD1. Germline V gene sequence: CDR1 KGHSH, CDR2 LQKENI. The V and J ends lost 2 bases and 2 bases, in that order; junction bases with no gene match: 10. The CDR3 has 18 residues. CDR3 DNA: TGTGCCAGCTCACCAAGGTTACAGGGGGAAGCGACTAATGAAAAACTGTTTTTT. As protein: CASSPRLQGEATNEKLFF.

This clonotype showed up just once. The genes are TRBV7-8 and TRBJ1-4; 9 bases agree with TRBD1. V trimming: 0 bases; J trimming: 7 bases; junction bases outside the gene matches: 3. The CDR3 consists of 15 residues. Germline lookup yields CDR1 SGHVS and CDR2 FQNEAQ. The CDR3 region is CASSLAGTGSEKLFF. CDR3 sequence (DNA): TGTGCCAGCAGCTTAGCCGGGACAGGGTCTGAAAAACTGTTTTTT.

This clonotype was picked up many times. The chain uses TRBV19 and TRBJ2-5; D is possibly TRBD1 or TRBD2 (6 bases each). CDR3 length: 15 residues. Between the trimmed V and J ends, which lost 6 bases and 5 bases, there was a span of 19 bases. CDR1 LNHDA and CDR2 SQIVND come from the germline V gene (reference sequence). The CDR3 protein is CASRSGTGAKETQYF. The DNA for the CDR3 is TGTGCCAGTAGATCCGGAACGGGGGCAAAGGAGACCCAGTACTTC.

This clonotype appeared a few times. CDR3 nucleotide sequence: TGTGCCAGCAGTAACCCTAGTGGTCGGGCCCAAGGGGACACTGAAGCTTTCTTT. It is translated as CASSNPSGRAQGDTEAFF. The J gene is TRBJ1-1, the V gene TRBV6-2 or TRBV6-3; maybe TRBD1 (5 bases). The CDR3 is made up of 18 amino acids. Between the trimmed V and J ends, which lost 5 bases and 3 bases, there was a span of 25 bases. Germline CDR1 MNHEY, CDR2 SVGEGT.

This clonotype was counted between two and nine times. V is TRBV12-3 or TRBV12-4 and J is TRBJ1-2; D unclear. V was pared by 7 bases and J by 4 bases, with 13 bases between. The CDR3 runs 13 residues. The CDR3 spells CASKASQLYGYTF. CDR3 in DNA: TGTGCCAGCAAGGCTTCACAGCTCTATGGCTACACCTTC.

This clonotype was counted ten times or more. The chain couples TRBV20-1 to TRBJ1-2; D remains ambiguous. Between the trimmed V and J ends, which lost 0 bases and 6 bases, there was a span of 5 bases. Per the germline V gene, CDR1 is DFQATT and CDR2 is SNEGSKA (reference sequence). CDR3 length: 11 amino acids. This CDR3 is CSARDRNGYTF. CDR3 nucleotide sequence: TGCAGTGCTAGAGACCGAAATGGCTACACCTTC.

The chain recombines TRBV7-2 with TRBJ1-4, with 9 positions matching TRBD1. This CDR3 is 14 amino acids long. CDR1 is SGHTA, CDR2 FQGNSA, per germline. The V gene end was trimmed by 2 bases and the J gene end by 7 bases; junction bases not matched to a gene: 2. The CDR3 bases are TGTGCCAGCAGCTTAACAGGGGGCGTTGAAAAACTGTTTTTT. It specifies CASSLTGGVEKLFF. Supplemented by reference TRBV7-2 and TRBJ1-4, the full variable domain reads GAGVSQSPSNKVTEKGKDVELRCDPISGHTALYWYRQSLGQGLEFLIYFQGNSAPDKSGLPSDRFSAERTGGSVSTLTIQRTQQEDSAVYLCASSLTGGVEKLFFGSGTQLSVL.

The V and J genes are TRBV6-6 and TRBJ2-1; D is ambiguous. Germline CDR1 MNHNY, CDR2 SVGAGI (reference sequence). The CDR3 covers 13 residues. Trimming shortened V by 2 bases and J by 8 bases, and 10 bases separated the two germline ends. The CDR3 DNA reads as TGTGCCAGCAGTTACGGTGTAAGAGATGAGCAGTTCTTC. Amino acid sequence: CASSYGVRDEQFF.

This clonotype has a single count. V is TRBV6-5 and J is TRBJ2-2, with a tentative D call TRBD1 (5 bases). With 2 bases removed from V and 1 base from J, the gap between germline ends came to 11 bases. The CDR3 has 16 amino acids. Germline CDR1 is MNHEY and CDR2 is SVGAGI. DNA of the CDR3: TGTGCCAGCAGTTACGCTTATACAGGGAACACCGGGGAGCTGTTTTTT. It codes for CASSYAYTGNTGELFF.

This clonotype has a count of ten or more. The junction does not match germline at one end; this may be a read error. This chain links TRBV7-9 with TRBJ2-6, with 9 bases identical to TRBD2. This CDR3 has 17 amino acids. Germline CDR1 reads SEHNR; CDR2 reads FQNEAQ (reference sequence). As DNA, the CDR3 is TGTGCCAGCACCTTAGCGGGGGTCCCCTCTGGGGCCAACGTCCTGACTTTC. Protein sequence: CASTLAGVPSGANVLTF.

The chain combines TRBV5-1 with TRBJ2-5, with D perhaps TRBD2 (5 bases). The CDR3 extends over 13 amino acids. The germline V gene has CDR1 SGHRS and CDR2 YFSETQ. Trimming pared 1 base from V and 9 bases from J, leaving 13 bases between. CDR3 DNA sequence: TGCGCCAGCAGCTTGACGGGGAATTCGGCCCAGTACTTC. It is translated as CASSLTGNSAQYF.

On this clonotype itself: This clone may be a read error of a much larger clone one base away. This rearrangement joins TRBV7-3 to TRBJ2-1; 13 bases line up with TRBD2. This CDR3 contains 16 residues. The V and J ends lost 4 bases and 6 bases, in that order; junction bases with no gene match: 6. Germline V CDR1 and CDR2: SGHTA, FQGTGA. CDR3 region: CASSSRLAGGFNEQFF. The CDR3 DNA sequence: TGTGCCAGCAGCTCCCGACTAGCGGGGGGCTTCAATGAGCAGTTCTTC.

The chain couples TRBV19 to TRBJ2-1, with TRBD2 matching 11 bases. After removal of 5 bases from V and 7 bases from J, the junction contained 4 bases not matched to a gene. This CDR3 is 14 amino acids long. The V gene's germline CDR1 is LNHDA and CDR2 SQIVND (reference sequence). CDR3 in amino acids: CASSLAGGWNEQFF. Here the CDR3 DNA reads TGTGCCAGTAGTCTAGCGGGGGGATGGAATGAGCAGTTCTTC.